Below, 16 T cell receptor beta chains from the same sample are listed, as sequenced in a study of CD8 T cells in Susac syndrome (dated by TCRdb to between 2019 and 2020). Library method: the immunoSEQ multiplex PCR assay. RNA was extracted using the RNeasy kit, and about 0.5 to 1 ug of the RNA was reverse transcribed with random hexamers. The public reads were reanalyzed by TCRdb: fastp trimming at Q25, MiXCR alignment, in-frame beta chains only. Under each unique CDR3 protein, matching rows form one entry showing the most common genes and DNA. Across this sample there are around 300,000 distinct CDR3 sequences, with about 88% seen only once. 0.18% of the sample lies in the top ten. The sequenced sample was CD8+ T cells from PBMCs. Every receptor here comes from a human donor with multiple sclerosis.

The CDR3: CASKAEKYQETQYF. DNA of the CDR3: TGTGCCAGCAAGGCAGAAAAATACCAAGAGACCCAGTACTTC. The chain links TRBV12-3 or TRBV12-4 to TRBJ2-5; D unclear. V lost 7 bases to trimming and J lost 0 bases, with 12 bases between them. The CDR3 totals 14 residues.

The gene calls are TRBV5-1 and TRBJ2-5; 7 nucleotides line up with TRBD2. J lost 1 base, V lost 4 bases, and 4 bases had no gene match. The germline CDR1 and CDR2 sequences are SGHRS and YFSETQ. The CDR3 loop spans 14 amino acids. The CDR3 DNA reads TGCGCCAGCAGCGGATGGACTAGCCAAGAGACCCAGTACTTC. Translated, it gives CASSGWTSQETQYF.

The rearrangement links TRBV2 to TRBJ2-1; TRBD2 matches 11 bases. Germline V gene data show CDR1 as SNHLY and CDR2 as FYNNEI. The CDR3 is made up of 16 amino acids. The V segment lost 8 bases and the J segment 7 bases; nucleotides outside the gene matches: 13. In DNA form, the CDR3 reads TGTGCCAGCGGTCCTAGCGGGGGGTTGCTGGGGAATGAGCAGTTCTTC. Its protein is CASGPSGGLLGNEQFF.

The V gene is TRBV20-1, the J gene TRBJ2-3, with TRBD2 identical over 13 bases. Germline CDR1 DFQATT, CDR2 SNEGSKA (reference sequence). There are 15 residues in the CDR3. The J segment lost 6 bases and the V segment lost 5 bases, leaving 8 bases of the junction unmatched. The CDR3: CSAPRLAGGPDTQYF. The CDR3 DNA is TGCAGTGCTCCGAGACTAGCGGGGGGCCCCGATACGCAGTATTTT.

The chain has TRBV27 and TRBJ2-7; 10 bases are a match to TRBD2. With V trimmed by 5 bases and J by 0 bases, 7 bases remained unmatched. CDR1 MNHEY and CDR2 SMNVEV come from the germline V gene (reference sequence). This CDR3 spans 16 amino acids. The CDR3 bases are TGTGCCAGCAGTCCGACTCCTAGCGGGAGCTCCTACGAGCAGTACTTC. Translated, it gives CASSPTPSGSSYEQYF.

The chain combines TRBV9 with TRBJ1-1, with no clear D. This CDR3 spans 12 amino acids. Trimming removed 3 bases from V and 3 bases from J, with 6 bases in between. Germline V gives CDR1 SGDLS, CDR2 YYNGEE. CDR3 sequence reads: CASSAYDTEAFF. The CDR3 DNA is TGTGCCAGCAGCGCTTACGACACTGAAGCTTTCTTT.

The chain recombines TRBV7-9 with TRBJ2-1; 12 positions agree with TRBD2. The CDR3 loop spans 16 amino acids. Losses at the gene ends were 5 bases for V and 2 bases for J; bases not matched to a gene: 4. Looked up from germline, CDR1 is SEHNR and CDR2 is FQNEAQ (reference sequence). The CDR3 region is CASSHRLAGAYNEQFF. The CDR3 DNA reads TGTGCCAGCAGCCATCGACTAGCGGGAGCCTACAATGAGCAGTTCTTC.

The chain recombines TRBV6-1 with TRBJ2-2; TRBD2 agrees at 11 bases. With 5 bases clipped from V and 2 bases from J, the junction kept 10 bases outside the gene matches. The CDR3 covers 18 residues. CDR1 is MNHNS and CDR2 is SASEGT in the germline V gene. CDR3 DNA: TGTGCCAGCAGTCCCCAGACTAGCGGGGACTTAAACACCGGGGAGCTGTTTTTT. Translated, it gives CASSPQTSGDLNTGELFF.

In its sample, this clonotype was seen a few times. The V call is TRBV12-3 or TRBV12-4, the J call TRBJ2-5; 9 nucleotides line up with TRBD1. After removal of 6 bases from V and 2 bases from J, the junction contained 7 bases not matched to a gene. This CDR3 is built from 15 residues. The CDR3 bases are TGTGCCAGCAGCCCCACTGACAGGGGGCAAGAGACCCAGTACTTC. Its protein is CASSPTDRGQETQYF.

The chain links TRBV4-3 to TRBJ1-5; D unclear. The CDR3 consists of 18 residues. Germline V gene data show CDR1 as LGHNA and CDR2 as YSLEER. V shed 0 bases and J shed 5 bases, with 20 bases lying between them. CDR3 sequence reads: CASSQDPVGRGFDQPQHF. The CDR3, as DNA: TGCGCCAGCAGCCAAGACCCCGTAGGGCGTGGGTTTGATCAGCCCCAGCATTTT.

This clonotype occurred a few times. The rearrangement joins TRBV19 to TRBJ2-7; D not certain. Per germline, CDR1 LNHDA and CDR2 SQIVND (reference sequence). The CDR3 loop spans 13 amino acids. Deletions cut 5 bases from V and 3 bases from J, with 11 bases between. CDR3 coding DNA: TGTGCCAGTAGTTGGGGTACCGACTACGAGCAGTACTTC. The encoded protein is CASSWGTDYEQYF. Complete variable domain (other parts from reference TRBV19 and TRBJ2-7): DGGITQSPKYLFRKEGQNVTLSCEQNLNHDAMYWYRQDPGQGLRLIYYSQIVNDFQKGDIAEGYSVSREKKESFPLTVTSAQKNPTAFYLCASSWGTDYEQYFGPGTRLTVT.

The CDR3 loop is CAISVGLEGETQYF. The CDR3 bases are TGTGCCATCAGCGTGGGGTTGGAAGGGGAGACCCAGTACTTC. The genes are TRBV10-3 and TRBJ2-5; no reliable D call. CDR1 and CDR2 (germline): ENHRY, SYGVKD. The CDR3 length is 14 residues. The ends were cut back, 6 bases at V and 5 bases at J, with 16 bases in the middle.

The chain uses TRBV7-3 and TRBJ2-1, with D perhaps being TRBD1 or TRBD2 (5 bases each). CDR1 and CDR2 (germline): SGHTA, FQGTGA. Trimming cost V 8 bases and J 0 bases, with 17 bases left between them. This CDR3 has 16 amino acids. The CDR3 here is CASATGLGTSYNEQFF. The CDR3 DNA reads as TGTGCCAGCGCGACGGGGCTCGGGACCTCCTACAATGAGCAGTTCTTC.

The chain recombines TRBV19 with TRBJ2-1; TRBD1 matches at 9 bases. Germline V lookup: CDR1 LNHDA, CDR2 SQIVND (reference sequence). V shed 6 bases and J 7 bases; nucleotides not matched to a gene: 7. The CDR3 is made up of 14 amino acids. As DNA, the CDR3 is TGTGCCAGTAGCACCGGGACAGGGTGGAATGAGCAGTTCTTC. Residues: CASSTGTGWNEQFF.

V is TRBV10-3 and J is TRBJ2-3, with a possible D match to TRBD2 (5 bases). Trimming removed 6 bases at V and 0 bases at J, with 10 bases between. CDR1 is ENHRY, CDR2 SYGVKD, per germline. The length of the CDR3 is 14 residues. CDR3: CAIRVGGSTDTQYF. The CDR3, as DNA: TGTGCCATCAGAGTCGGCGGGAGCACAGATACGCAGTATTTT.

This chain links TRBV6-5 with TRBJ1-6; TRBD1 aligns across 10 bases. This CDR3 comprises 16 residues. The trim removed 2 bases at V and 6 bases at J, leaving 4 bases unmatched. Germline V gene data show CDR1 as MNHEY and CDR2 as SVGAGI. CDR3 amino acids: CASSYGGTGANSPLHF. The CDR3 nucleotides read TGTGCCAGCAGTTACGGAGGGACAGGGGCTAATTCACCCCTCCACTTT.